The present T cell receptor beta chain was sequenced within a study of blood T cell repertoires in COVID-19. Study at large: The origin of the acute and convalescent COVID-19 samples was the United States, Italy and Spain.

Participants reported their clinical history, and cohort assignment relied on those reports. Per the original data handling: It was from reference gene primer amplification that nucleated cell counts were estimated. Repertoires were generated with immunoSEQ multiplex PCR, while TCRdb's copy carries only in-frame clones and drops some. V and J calls and clone size are given by that table; D and trimming were obtained from the DNA. The sample holds hundreds of thousands of clones, around 90% seen once. The sequence came from a woman in her thirties or forties who had recovered from COVID-19. Sequencing was performed on PBMCs or T cells enriched from blood (not recorded which).

CDR3 coding DNA: TGTGCCAGCAGTTTAAGGACAGCGGGCAATCAGCCCCAGCATTTT. Protein: CASSLRTAGNQPQHF. The chain links TRBV28 to TRBJ1-5, with D tentatively TRBD1 (6 bases). V was shortened by 2 bases and J by 2 bases, with 10 bases between the two germline ends. Per germline, CDR1 MDHEN and CDR2 SYDVKM. The CDR3 has 15 amino acids.